What follows are 13 T cell receptor beta chains derived from one specimen sequenced in a study of T cell repertoires in cytomegalovirus infection. TCRdb redid the calling of the reads with MiXCR, one entry per CDR3 protein. The table lists around 85,000 distinct CDR3 sequences, around 49% of them singletons. These receptors have no known antigen. The sample was CD8+ T cells from cultured PBMCs, taken from culture after CMV antigen stimulation. These TCRs come from a human donor in good health (CMV status not recorded). Some clones in this sample may be carry-over from other donors' samples.

Regarding this clonotype: The junction and the germline gene differ at one end; a read error may be behind it. V and J are TRBV7-4 and TRBJ2-6, with a possible D match to TRBD1 (5 bases). Germline CDR1 and CDR2: SGHVT and SQSDAQ. The CDR3 is made up of 17 amino acids. The CDR3 protein is CASSLGKGPSGANALTF. For the CDR3, the DNA is TGTGCCAGCAGCTTAGGCAAGGGGCCCTCTGGGGCCAACGCCCTGACTTTC.

V and J are TRBV7-3 and TRBJ1-1; D ambiguous. Trimming left V 1 base short and J 4 bases short, with 7 bases between. Germline CDR1 SGHTA, CDR2 FQGTGA. CDR3 length: 13 residues. The CDR3 loop reads CASSLMMGTEAFF. The CDR3 region has the DNA TGTGCCAGCAGCTTAATGATGGGCACTGAAGCTTTCTTT. Looking up the rest from reference TRBV7-3 and TRBJ1-1 gives the full variable domain: GAGVSQTPSNKVTEKGKYVELRCDPISGHTALYWYRQSLGQGPEFLIYFQGTGAADDSGLPNDRFFAVRPEGSVSTLKIQRTERGDSAVYLCASSLMMGTEAFFGQGTRLTVV.

The chain employs TRBV12-5 and TRBJ2-1, with 9 bases aligning to TRBD2. V lost 5 bases, J lost 3 bases, and 5 bases stayed unmatched. Germline V gene lookup returns CDR1 LGHNT and CDR2 FRNRAP. The CDR3 runs to 15 residues. CDR3 sequence (DNA): TGTGCTAGTGGTCTCAGCGGGGGGCTCTACAATGAGCAGTTCTTC. Its translation: CASGLSGGLYNEQFF. The variable domain in full, completed from reference TRBV12-5 and TRBJ2-1, reads DARVTQTPRHKVTEMGQEVTMRCQPILGHNTVFWYRQTMMQGLELLAYFRNRAPLDDSGMPKDRFSAEMPDATLATLKIQPSEPRDSAVYFCASGLSGGLYNEQFFGPGTRLTVL.

This CDR3 is CASSGQNRGVEQYF. CDR3 sequence (DNA): TGTGCCAGCAGCGGACAGAACAGGGGAGTCGAGCAGTACTTC. The chain has TRBV7-6 and TRBJ2-7; 7 positions agree with TRBD1. The CDR3 spans 14 residues. After removal of 5 bases from V and 6 bases from J, the junction contained 10 bases not matched to a gene. Germline assignment: CDR1 SGHVS and CDR2 FNYEAQ.

The chain employs TRBV7-9 and TRBJ2-1; TRBD2 aligns across 10 bases. In germline, CDR1 is SEHNR, CDR2 FQNEAQ (reference sequence). The CDR3 is 14 amino acids. V dropped 8 bases and J dropped 3; count of bases not matched to a gene: 4. The CDR3 sequence is CASEREGLYNEQFF. CDR3 sequence (DNA): TGTGCCAGCGAGCGGGAGGGACTCTACAATGAGCAGTTCTTC.

The chain recombines TRBV28 with TRBJ2-1, with TRBD1 matching 9 bases. J lost 5 bases, V lost 2 bases, and 4 bases had no gene match. The CDR3 covers 15 residues. CDR1 and CDR2 from the germline V gene are MDHEN and SYDVKM. CDR3 sequence reads: CASSLRDRVHNEQFF. DNA for the CDR3: TGTGCCAGCAGTTTAAGGGACAGGGTACACAATGAGCAGTTCTTC.

CDR3 DNA sequence: TGTGCCAGCTCACCACGGGATAGTATCTACGAGCAGTACTTC. It encodes CASSPRDSIYEQYF. The V and J genes are TRBV18 and TRBJ2-7, with D uncertain. The CDR3 runs to 14 residues. Trimming shortened V by 1 base and J by 3 bases, and 10 bases separated the two germline ends. Looked up from germline, CDR1 is KGHSH and CDR2 is LQKENI.

This clonotype has ten or more counts. The gene calls are TRBV7-9 and TRBJ2-1; D is possibly TRBD2 (5 bases). Germline V gene lookup returns CDR1 SEHNR and CDR2 FQNEAQ (reference sequence). CDR3 length equals 13 residues. V was cut by 3 bases and J by 10 bases, with 13 bases left in between. The CDR3: CASSFPGNPEQFF. CDR3 DNA: TGTGCCAGCAGCTTCCCGGGGAATCCCGAGCAGTTCTTC. Full variable domain (remainder filled in from reference TRBV7-9 and TRBJ2-1): DTGVSQNPRHKITKRGQNVTFRCDPISEHNRLYWYRQTLGQGPEFLTYFQNEAQLEKSRLLSDRFSAERPKGSFSTLEIQRTEQGDSAMYLCASSFPGNPEQFFGPGTRLTVL.

This clonotype was recorded a few times. The chain links TRBV12-3 or TRBV12-4 to TRBJ1-1; possibly TRBD1 for D (5 bases). The CDR3 covers 15 residues. Trimming removed 2 bases at V and 3 bases at J, with 13 bases between. CDR3 sequence: CASSLPEPGYTEAFF. The CDR3 DNA is TGTGCCAGCAGTTTACCTGAACCAGGGTACACTGAAGCTTTCTTT.

The chain employs TRBV12-3 or TRBV12-4 and TRBJ1-1; no reliable D call. The V end was cut by 6 bases, the J end by 0 bases, with 11 bases between. The CDR3 consists of 14 residues. CDR3: CASSVRDMNTEAFF. The DNA for the CDR3 is TGTGCCAGCAGCGTACGCGACATGAACACTGAAGCTTTCTTT.

The CDR3 is CASTSGGSSYGYTF. CDR3 bases: TGTGCCAGCACTTCAGGGGGCTCGAGCTATGGCTACACCTTC. The gene calls are TRBV28 and TRBJ1-2; 8 nucleotides match TRBD1. The CDR3 is 14 residues long. J was trimmed by 4 bases and V by 7 bases; bases with no gene match: 8. Germline V gene data show CDR1 as MDHEN and CDR2 as SYDVKM.

This rearrangement joins TRBV6-5 to TRBJ1-2; weak D call: TRBD1 (5 bases). V was trimmed by 0 bases and J by 5 bases, leaving 13 bases between them. The CDR3 is made up of 15 amino acids. Germline V gives CDR1 MNHEY, CDR2 SVGAGI. The CDR3 DNA is TGTGCCAGCAGTTACTCGGGCAGGGACCTGTATGGCTACACCTTC. This translates into CASSYSGRDLYGYTF.

V gene TRBV19 combines with J gene TRBJ2-3; D is unresolved. The CDR3 sequence is 13 residues long. CDR1 and CDR2 from the germline V gene are LNHDA and SQIVND (reference sequence). V dropped 4 bases and J dropped 0 bases, with 5 bases sitting between them. This CDR3 is CASSTTSTDTQYF. DNA for the CDR3: TGTGCCAGTAGTACAACCAGCACAGATACGCAGTATTTT. The full variable domain, completed using reference TRBV19 and TRBJ2-3, is DGGITQSPKYLFRKEGQNVTLSCEQNLNHDAMYWYRQDPGQGLRLIYYSQIVNDFQKGDIAEGYSVSREKKESFPLTVTSAQKNPTAFYLCASSTTSTDTQYFGPGTRLTVL.